This T cell receptor (beta chain) was captured by sequencing in a study of cytomegalovirus exposure and HLA in healthy donors. Across the whole study: About 85 million unique TCRs from HLA-typed donors were held in an early release of data. Approximately 81% of approximately 400 genotyped donors fell in the Caucasian-associated ancestry cluster. The study, taken as a whole, reports: Analyses of presence and absence presupposed an approximately uniform sequencing depth across donors.

This clone has just one count. Its antigen is still unknown. It was with 60 Vbeta and 13 Jbeta primers that the PCR ran. The method was immunoSEQ multiplex PCR; TCRdb's version includes in-frame clones alone and lacks a portion of them. The repertoire has 150,000 or so clones, 65% to 80% of them found once; the top ten carry around 13%. CDR1 MDHEN and CDR2 SYDVKM come from the germline V gene. J was trimmed by 4 bases and V by 6 bases; bases with no gene match: 5. CDR3 length equals 14 residues. The clonotype originates from a man in his forties in good health and CMV-seropositive. The sample consisted of PBMCs. This chain joins TRBV28 and TRBJ2-3; 9 nucleotides match TRBD2. The CDR3 nucleotides are TGTGCCAGCAGGCGGGGGGGATCCCCAGATACGCAGTATTTT. It is translated as CASRRGGSPDTQYF.